This T cell receptor beta chain stems from a study of blood T cell repertoires in COVID-19. Overall study context: The cDNA or gDNA used as material had been derived from T cells, B-cell-depleted T cells, or PBMCs.

Germline lookup yields CDR1 LGHDT and CDR2 YNNKEL (reference sequence). There are 13 residues in the CDR3. V was clipped by 3 bases and J by 8 bases, with 10 bases between them. Ages ranged from about 18 to 90 years, with residence in about 23 US areas. Participant-given clinical history determined each cohort assignment. In the original workflow: Amplification of reference gene primers was used by the study to estimate nucleated cell counts. Profiled with immunoSEQ multiplex PCR; TCRdb holds only in-frame clones, not every one. V, J and clone size reflect that table, while D and trimming were determined from the DNA. The sample holds about 480,000 clones, 70% to 90% seen once.

The chain employs TRBV3-1 (or the pseudogene TRBV3-2) and TRBJ1-4, with a weak D call TRBD1 (5 bases). The sequence was collected from a woman in her thirties or forties who had recovered from COVID-19. Sequenced: PBMCs or T cells enriched from blood (not recorded which). The CDR3 here is CASSHSPGEKLFF. DNA for the CDR3: TGTGCCAGCAGCCACTCACCAGGGGAAAAACTGTTTTTT.